This T cell receptor (beta chain) came from a study of human T cells and chemical hapten exposure. Looking at the study overall: Patches with 0.01% DPC went on the upper back, and the tests were read at 6 days.

Findings and limits, study-wide: TCRs whose frequency exceeded 1 in 1000 remained the same following DPC sensitization.

This sample's time point: patch test 3, about 24 weeks after DPC sensitization. Treatment of the sample: therapeutic diphenylcyclopropenone sensitization with weekly scalp DPC. Library construction involved attaching unique molecular identifiers to individual cDNA molecules, which allowed quantitative, reproducible TCR counting. TCRdb processed the RACE reads anew with MiXCR; each CDR3 protein has one entry. The table shows more than 70,000 distinct CDR3 sequences, with about a tenth occurring only once. Trimming pared 0 bases from V and 4 bases from J, leaving 7 bases between. Germline CDR1 reads ENHRY; CDR2 reads SYGVKD. CDR3 size: 13 residues. This clonotype has only a few counts. Its target is unknown.

The source material was whole blood, sampled in connection with sensitization to the hapten diphenylcyclopropenone (DPC). This sequence was found in a woman in her 30s with alopecia areata. Some clones in this sample may be carry-over from other donors' samples. The chain uses TRBV10-3 and TRBJ2-7, with unresolved D. The CDR3 DNA sequence: TGTGCCATCAGTGAGTCGATGAGTTACGAGCAGTACGTC. This encodes CAISESMSYEQYV.